The 17 T cell receptor beta chains below come from one sample, sequenced in a study of blood T cell repertoires in COVID-19. Libraries were prepared by immunoSEQ multiplex PCR; TCRdb keeps only in-frame clonotypes and omits some of them. The sample records over 50,000 clones, about 82% being singletons. The sample consisted of peripheral blood. Receptor source: a man between 65 and 85 years old with active COVID-19.

This rearrangement joins TRBV4-3 to TRBJ1-2; 9 bases agree with TRBD1. J was trimmed by 8 bases and V by 1 base; bases with no gene match: 11. The germline CDR1 and CDR2 sequences are LGHNA and YSLEER. This CDR3 is built from 16 residues. CDR3: CASSQGGTGFFGGYTF. The CDR3 DNA reads TGCGCCAGCAGCCAAGGTGGGACAGGGTTTTTTGGGGGCTACACCTTC.

This chain connects TRBV18 to TRBJ1-2, with TRBD1 matching over 7 bases. V was clipped by 8 bases and J by 4 bases; unmatched bases: 16. CDR1 is KGHSH and CDR2 is LQKENI in the germline V gene. This CDR3 spans 16 amino acids. This CDR3 is CASKDRESSAGYGYTF. Written as DNA, the CDR3 is TGTGCCAGCAAAGACAGGGAAAGTTCGGCCGGCTATGGCTACACCTTC.

This rearrangement joins TRBV7-3 to TRBJ1-6, with a tentative D call TRBD1 (6 bases). The germline V and J ends were trimmed by 2 bases and 0 bases, with 8 bases remaining between them. Germline V CDR1 and CDR2: SGHTA, FQGTGA. This CDR3 has 16 amino acids. Written as DNA, the CDR3 is TGTGCCAGCAGCTTAGGGGGCAGCTCCTATAATTCACCCCTCCACTTT. It is translated as CASSLGGSSYNSPLHF.

The sample holds one count of this clone. The chain links TRBV3-1 (or the pseudogene TRBV3-2) to TRBJ2-2, with 7 bases aligning to TRBD1. The germline V gene has CDR1 LGHDT and CDR2 YNNKEL (reference sequence). After removal of 2 bases from V and 3 bases from J, the junction contained 3 bases not matched to a gene. The CDR3 is 15 residues long. CDR3 sequence (DNA): TGTGCCAGCAGCCAATTTAGGGGGCACACCGGGGAGCTGTTTTTT. Translated: CASSQFRGHTGELFF.

This clone has a single count. V is TRBV6-6 and J is TRBJ1-1; the D gene is possibly TRBD1 (5 bases). Germline V gene lookup returns CDR1 MNHNY and CDR2 SVGAGI (reference sequence). Trimming removed 1 base from V and 2 bases from J, with 5 bases in between. The CDR3 spans 13 residues. The CDR3 loop is CASSYWGNTEAFF. Here the CDR3 DNA reads TGTGCCAGCAGTTACTGGGGCAACACTGAAGCTTTCTTT.

The V gene is TRBV27, the J gene TRBJ1-6, with D perhaps matching TRBD1 (6 bases). The CDR3 spans 15 residues. V shed 3 bases and J shed 10 bases, with 16 bases lying between them. The germline V gene has CDR1 MNHEY and CDR2 SMNVEV (reference sequence). DNA for the CDR3: TGTGCCAGCAGTTTGATGGGACATAAGGACTCACCCCTCCACTTT. Protein product: CASSLMGHKDSPLHF.

The rearrangement uses TRBV7-3 and TRBJ2-6, with D unclear. The V end lost 2 bases, the J end lost 1 base, and 9 bases lay between the germline ends. The CDR3 is made up of 16 amino acids. Germline CDR1 and CDR2: SGHTA and FQGTGA. The chain's CDR3 is CASSLGLPSGANVLTF. CDR3 nucleotide sequence: TGTGCCAGCAGCTTAGGCCTGCCGTCTGGGGCCAACGTCCTGACTTTC.

V and J are TRBV14 and TRBJ1-5; 7 positions match TRBD1. This CDR3 comprises 13 residues. V shed 4 bases and J 7 bases; nucleotides not matched to a gene: 4. CDR1 and CDR2 from the germline V gene are SGHDN and FVKESK. CDR3 coding DNA: TGTGCCAGCAGCCGCGACAGGGACCAGCCCCAGCATTTT. Amino acid sequence: CASSRDRDQPQHF. The entire variable domain, with the rest obtained from reference TRBV14 and TRBJ1-5, is as follows: EAGVTQFPSHSVIEKGQTVTLRCDPISGHDNLYWYRRVMGKEIKFLLHFVKESKQDESGMPNNRFLAERTGGTYSTLKVQPAELEDSGVYFCASSRDRDQPQHFGDGTRLSIL.

The chain uses TRBV5-1 and TRBJ2-3, with 7 bases matching TRBD2. This CDR3 has 15 amino acids. V trimming: 1 base; J trimming: 2 bases; junction bases outside the gene matches: 4. Germline V lookup: CDR1 SGHRS, CDR2 YFSETQ. This CDR3 reads CASSLQRGATDTQYF. CDR3 sequence (DNA): TGCGCCAGCAGCTTGCAGCGGGGTGCCACAGATACGCAGTATTTT.

This chain links TRBV6-1 with TRBJ1-1; possible D gene TRBD1, 5 bases. Germline V gives CDR1 MNHNS, CDR2 SASEGT. Trimming cost V 2 bases and J 5 bases, with 12 bases left between them. CDR3 length: 14 amino acids. The chain's CDR3 is CASSEIAGTTEAFF. The CDR3 nucleotides read TGTGCCAGCAGTGAAATTGCAGGGACTACTGAAGCTTTCTTT.

The gene calls are TRBV10-2 and TRBJ1-6, with D perhaps matching TRBD1 (6 bases). CDR3 length: 15 residues. CDR1 WSHSY and CDR2 SAAADI come from the germline V gene. V was clipped by 6 bases and J by 7 bases, with 16 bases between them. The CDR3 region is CASRFGGAKNSPLHF. For the CDR3, the DNA is TGCGCCAGCAGGTTTGGGGGGGCGAAAAATTCACCCCTCCACTTT.

The chain employs TRBV18 and TRBJ1-2, with 8 bases identical to TRBD1. This CDR3 region has 15 residues. The germline V gene encodes CDR1 KGHSH and CDR2 LQKENI. V shed 3 bases, J shed 1 base, and the junction held 4 bases outside the gene matches. CDR3 residues: CASSPETGVNYGYTF. The CDR3 region has the DNA TGTGCCAGCTCACCGGAGACAGGGGTTAACTATGGCTACACCTTC. Together with reference TRBV18 and TRBJ1-2, the CDR3 gives the full variable domain: NAGVMQNPRHLVRRRGQEARLRCSPMKGHSHVYWYRQLPEEGLKFMVYLQKENIIDESGMPKERFSAEFPKEGPSILRIQQVVRGDSAAYFCASSPETGVNYGYTFGSGTRLTVV.

This clone showed up just a few times. The chain has TRBV10-3 and TRBJ1-3; D unresolved. Trimming stripped 6 bases from V and 2 bases from J, with 8 bases between. Germline V gene sequence: CDR1 ENHRY, CDR2 SYGVKD. The CDR3 totals 13 residues. Written as DNA, the CDR3 is TGTGCCATCAGGGGGAGTACTGGAAACACCATATATTTT. Its translation: CAIRGSTGNTIYF.

The gene calls are TRBV4-1 and TRBJ2-5; D perhaps matches TRBD2 (5 bases). The germline CDR1 and CDR2 sequences are MGHRA and YSYEKL. The CDR3 loop spans 14 amino acids. V lost 1 base, J lost 4 bases, and 10 bases lay in between. The CDR3 sequence is CASSQVGGPETQYF. The CDR3 DNA follows: TGCGCCAGCAGCCAAGTGGGCGGGCCAGAGACCCAGTACTTC.

The gene calls are TRBV27 and TRBJ2-3, with D possibly matching TRBD2 (6 bases). Germline V gene sequence: CDR1 MNHEY, CDR2 SMNVEV (reference sequence). The CDR3 consists of 14 residues. V was cut by 7 bases and J by 3 bases, with 14 bases left in between. The CDR3: CASKRGGGTDTQYF. The CDR3 region has the DNA TGTGCCAGCAAGAGGGGTGGGGGGACAGATACGCAGTATTTT.

The J gene is TRBJ2-3, the V gene TRBV6-5; 12 bases are a match to TRBD1. J was trimmed by 7 bases and V by 4 bases; bases with no gene match: 6. The CDR3 runs 15 residues. CDR1 and CDR2 (germline): MNHEY, SVGAGI. CDR3 in DNA: TGTGCCAGCAGTTCTACGGGACAGGGGGCGAATACGCAGTATTTT. Translation: CASSSTGQGANTQYF.

J is TRBJ2-2 and V is TRBV6-5, with unresolved D. CDR1 is MNHEY and CDR2 is SVGAGI in the germline V gene. The CDR3 is 14 amino acids. Trimming shortened V by 6 bases and J by 4 bases, and 12 bases separated the two germline ends. The CDR3 loop reads CASRPRSLTGELFF. CDR3 sequence (DNA): TGTGCCAGCAGGCCCCGGTCTCTCACCGGGGAGCTGTTTTTT.